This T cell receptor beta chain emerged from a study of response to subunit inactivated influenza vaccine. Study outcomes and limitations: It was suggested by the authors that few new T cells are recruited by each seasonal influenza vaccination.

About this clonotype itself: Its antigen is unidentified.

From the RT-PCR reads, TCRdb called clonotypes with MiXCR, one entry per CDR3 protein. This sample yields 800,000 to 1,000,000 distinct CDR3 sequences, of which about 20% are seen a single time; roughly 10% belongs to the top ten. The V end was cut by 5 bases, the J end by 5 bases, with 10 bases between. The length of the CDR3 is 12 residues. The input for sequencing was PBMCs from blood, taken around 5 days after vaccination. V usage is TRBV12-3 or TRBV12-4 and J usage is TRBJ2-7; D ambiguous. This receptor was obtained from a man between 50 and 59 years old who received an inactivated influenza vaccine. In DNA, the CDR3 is TGTGCCAGCAGTGGGGTTGTGAACGAGCAGTACTTC. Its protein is CASSGVVNEQYF.